A single sample gave rise to the 23 T cell receptor beta chains below, sequenced in a study of T-cell memory formation after mild COVID-19. TCRdb recomputed calls from the 5' RACE reads with MiXCR, one row per CDR3 protein. Of tens of thousands of distinct CDR3 sequences detected, roughly 21% appear once; the ten largest clones hold 1.5%. Material for sequencing was PBMCs or a T cell subset sorted from them (not recorded which). The source is an adult who had mild COVID-19 (a few samples of this study predate the infection). Cell type and time point are not known.

This clonotype showed up many times. This chain uses TRBV7-9 with TRBJ2-7, with a weak D call TRBD1 (6 bases). This CDR3 has 14 residues. Germline-derived CDR1 and CDR2 are SEHNR and FQNEAQ (reference sequence). Trimming shortened V by 5 bases and J by 6 bases, and 17 bases separated the two germline ends. DNA for the CDR3: TGTGCCAGCAGCCCAACAGGGTACAGCGGCGAGCAGTACTTC. Its translation: CASSPTGYSGEQYF.

Many counts were recorded for this clonotype. The J gene is TRBJ2-1, the V gene TRBV24-1; 12 bases match TRBD2. This CDR3 has 17 amino acids. Unmatched junction bases numbered 9, after V lost 3 bases and J lost 7 bases. Per germline, CDR1 KGHDR and CDR2 SFDVKD. The CDR3 region is CATSDPLAGGPENEQFF. DNA of the CDR3: TGTGCCACCAGTGATCCTCTAGCGGGAGGGCCAGAGAATGAGCAGTTCTTC.

A remark on this clonotype: A read error may produce the germline difference seen at one junction end. V and J are TRBV29-1 and TRBJ1-1; the D gene is possibly TRBD1 (6 bases). CDR3 length: 13 amino acids. Per germline, CDR1 SQVTM and CDR2 ANQGSEA. CDR3 sequence: CSFEDPGATEAFF. The CDR3 nucleotides are TGCAGCTTTGAAGATCCGGGGGCAACTGAAGCTTTCTTT.

At least ten counts were recorded for this clonotype. V and J are TRBV5-1 and TRBJ2-3, with 7 bases aligning to TRBD2. The CDR3 is 16 residues long. From germline, CDR1 is SGHRS and CDR2 YFSETQ. With V trimmed by 1 base and J by 0 bases, 5 bases remained unmatched. This CDR3 is CASSLKTSLSTDTQYF. Here the CDR3 DNA reads TGCGCCAGCAGCTTGAAGACTAGCCTGAGCACAGATACGCAGTATTTT.

V gene TRBV3-1 combines with J gene TRBJ1-1; D is unclear. The CDR3 spans 11 residues. Germline V CDR1 and CDR2: LGHDT, YNNKEL (reference sequence). V was shortened by 4 bases and J by 8 bases, with 8 bases between the two germline ends. The CDR3 spells CASSLGSEAFF. The CDR3 DNA follows: TGTGCCAGCAGCCTCGGATCAGAAGCTTTCTTT.

This clonotype was observed at least ten times. The CDR3 protein is CASSDPIERGLAPIRGNEQFF. As DNA, the CDR3 is TGTGCCAGCAGTGACCCCATCGAGCGGGGGCTCGCCCCGATTCGTGGTAATGAGCAGTTCTTC. This chain links TRBV6-1 with TRBJ2-1; 8 bases align to TRBD2. This CDR3 spans 21 amino acids. CDR1 is MNHNS and CDR2 is SASEGT in the germline V gene. Trimming took 3 bases from V and 7 from J; bases not matched to a gene: 26.

This clonotype occurred a few times. V and J are TRBV29-1 and TRBJ1-2; the D gene is possibly TRBD1 (6 bases). This CDR3 comprises 12 residues. The germline V and J ends were trimmed by 5 bases and 4 bases, with 11 bases remaining between them. Germline lookup yields CDR1 SQVTM and CDR2 ANQGSEA. The DNA for the CDR3 is TGCAGCGTTCCAGGGGCCCCCTATGGCTACACCTTC. Its translation is CSVPGAPYGYTF.

This clonotype was observed many times. The rearrangement links TRBV12-3 or TRBV12-4 to TRBJ1-6, with TRBD1 matching 7 bases. The CDR3 spans 13 residues. J lost 8 bases, V lost 7 bases, and 5 bases had no gene match. CDR3 bases: TGTGCCAGCAAACAGGGGCGGTATTCACCCCTCCACTTT. Protein product: CASKQGRYSPLHF.

This clonotype has ten or more counts. J is TRBJ2-3 and V is TRBV12-3 or TRBV12-4, with no clear D. V was clipped by 6 bases and J by 4 bases, with 11 bases between them. The CDR3 runs to 13 residues. In DNA form, the CDR3 reads TGTGCCAGCAGCCCCCTAGTTGCAGATACGCAGTATTTT. Its translation: CASSPLVADTQYF.

Ten or more counts support this clonotype. The chain has TRBV6-2 or TRBV6-3 and TRBJ2-2; 8 nucleotides agree with TRBD1. The CDR3 totals 15 residues. J lost 7 bases, V lost 2 bases, and 6 bases had no gene match. CDR1 is MNHEY, CDR2 SVGEGT, per germline. The CDR3 loop reads CASSYAQGVNGELFF. CDR3 nucleotide sequence: TGTGCCAGCAGTTACGCACAGGGGGTGAACGGGGAGCTGTTTTTT.

There are many counts of this clonotype. V gene TRBV9 combines with J gene TRBJ1-6; no clear D gene. CDR3 length: 13 residues. CDR1 is SGDLS and CDR2 is YYNGEE in the germline V gene. V shed 4 bases and J shed 0 bases, with 2 bases lying between them. CDR3: CASSSSYNSPLHF. In nucleotides, the CDR3 is TGTGCCAGCAGCAGCTCCTATAATTCACCCCTCCACTTT. The complete variable domain, with remaining parts taken from reference TRBV9 and TRBJ1-6, reads DSGVTQTPKHLITATGQRVTLRCSPRSGDLSVYWYQQSLDQGLQFLIQYYNGEERAKGNILERFSAQQFPDLHSELNLSSLELGDSALYFCASSSSYNSPLHFGNGTRLTVT.

This rearrangement joins TRBV30 to TRBJ2-7; D unresolved. V lost 1 base and J lost 3, with 10 bases in between. Germline CDR1 and CDR2: GTSNPN and SVGIG (reference sequence). CDR3 length: 13 amino acids. CDR3 region: CAWSEGTGYEQYF. CDR3 coding DNA: TGTGCCTGGAGTGAGGGAACCGGCTACGAGCAGTACTTC.

This clonotype was observed many times. The rearrangement joins TRBV20-1 to TRBJ2-1; the D call may be TRBD1 or TRBD2 (5 bases each). The V gene's germline CDR1 is DFQATT and CDR2 SNEGSKA (reference sequence). The CDR3 has 14 residues. Trimming stripped 3 bases from V and 5 bases from J, with 14 bases between. The DNA of the CDR3 is TGCAGTGCTAGGCCCGGGACGTACGACAATGAGCAGTTCTTC. This translates into CSARPGTYDNEQFF.

The J gene is TRBJ1-2, the V gene TRBV7-9; D is perhaps TRBD1 (6 bases). V shed 5 bases and J shed 2 bases, with 18 bases lying between them. CDR1 and CDR2 (germline): SEHNR, FQNEAQ (reference sequence). The CDR3 totals 16 residues. The DNA for the CDR3 is TGTGCCAGCAGCAACGATCCTACAGGGCTGAACTATGGCTACACCTTC. Translated: CASSNDPTGLNYGYTF.

This clonotype was counted ten times or more. The chain recombines TRBV7-6 with TRBJ2-6; 8 positions agree with TRBD1. J lost 0 bases, V lost 2 bases, and 3 bases had no gene match. The CDR3 runs 17 residues. Per the germline V gene, CDR1 is SGHVS and CDR2 is FNYEAQ. CDR3 bases: TGTGCCAGCAGCTTAAATCAGGGGGCCTCTGGGGCCAACGTCCTGACTTTC. The encoded protein is CASSLNQGASGANVLTF.

This clonotype was counted at least ten times. CDR3 nucleotides: TGTGCCAGCCGAACAGGGGGCGCGCCCTCCTACGAGCAGTACTTC. This encodes CASRTGGAPSYEQYF. The V gene is TRBV6-2 or TRBV6-3, the J gene TRBJ2-7; 9 bases line up with TRBD1. This CDR3 has 15 residues. J lost 0 bases, V lost 8 bases, and 8 bases had no gene match. CDR1 is MNHEY and CDR2 is SVGEGT in the germline V gene.

Ten or more counts support this clonotype. The rearrangement uses TRBV6-2 or TRBV6-3 and TRBJ2-4; 9 nucleotides match TRBD2. Trimming took 6 bases from V and 9 from J; bases not matched to a gene: 12. Germline V lookup: CDR1 MNHEY, CDR2 SVGEGT. The CDR3 totals 15 residues. The CDR3 here is CASSPRSSGKAIQYF. CDR3 sequence (DNA): TGTGCCAGCAGCCCTCGGTCTAGCGGGAAGGCCATTCAGTACTTC.

This clonotype has ten or more counts. This rearrangement joins TRBV10-2 to TRBJ1-2; TRBD1 matches 7 bases. The CDR3 has 13 amino acids. CDR1 is WSHSY, CDR2 SAAADI, per germline. J was trimmed by 5 bases and V by 8 bases; bases with no gene match: 8. Here the CDR3 DNA reads TGCGCCAGCTCAAGACAGGGTGGTTATGGCTACACCTTC. It codes for CASSRQGGYGYTF.

This chain connects TRBV7-9 to TRBJ1-2, with unresolved D. This CDR3 contains 15 residues. V lost 1 base and J 1 base, leaving 10 bases between the germline ends. CDR1 is SEHNR and CDR2 is FQNEAQ in the germline V gene (reference sequence). The chain's CDR3 is CASSLGKADNYGYTF. The CDR3 coding sequence is TGTGCCAGCAGCTTAGGGAAGGCAGATAACTATGGCTACACCTTC.

There are many counts of this clonotype. The V and J genes are TRBV14 and TRBJ2-3, with D tentatively TRBD1 or TRBD2 (5 bases each). Between the trimmed V and J ends, which lost 5 bases and 6 bases, there was a span of 15 bases. CDR1 and CDR2 from the germline V gene are SGHDN and FVKESK. The CDR3 is made up of 14 amino acids. CDR3 coding DNA: TGTGCCAGCAGCTATCGGGACGCTAGGGATACGCAGTATTTT. Its translation is CASSYRDARDTQYF.

This clonotype has at least ten counts. The chain couples TRBV7-6 to TRBJ1-5; possible D gene TRBD1, 6 bases. There are 13 residues in the CDR3. V gave up 8 bases and J gave up 4 bases, with 12 bases separating them. CDR1 and CDR2 (germline): SGHVS, FNYEAQ. Here the CDR3 reads CASAAGANQPQHF. CDR3 nucleotide sequence: TGTGCCAGCGCGGCAGGGGCTAATCAGCCCCAGCATTTT.

There are many counts of this clonotype. The chain is built from TRBV12-3 or TRBV12-4 and TRBJ2-3, with D maybe TRBD1 (6 bases). V lost 5 bases and J 5 bases, leaving 17 bases between the germline ends. This CDR3 is built from 15 residues. DNA for the CDR3: TGTGCCAGCAGTATTACAGGGCCCCGGGAAGATACGCAGTATTTT. It specifies CASSITGPREDTQYF.

In this sample, this clonotype turned up many times. The chain recombines TRBV7-2 with TRBJ2-7; 7 positions match TRBD2. This CDR3 has 15 amino acids. V lost 1 base, J lost 5 bases, and 8 bases stayed unmatched. Germline assignment: CDR1 SGHTA and CDR2 FQGNSA. Here the CDR3 reads CASSLGRGEIDEQYF. The DNA of the CDR3 is TGTGCCAGCAGCTTAGGTCGGGGGGAGATCGACGAGCAGTACTTC.